This TCR beta chain stems from a study of T cell responses to AZD1222 COVID-19 vaccine. Study results and limitations: A mostly white British donor set with more females was recruited, and clonal diversity was possibly underestimated. CD4 TCRs associated with vaccination spanned spike, dominating at 160-218 and 743-854. Recipients of two AZD1222 doses showed rising Spike-specific TCR breadth and depth.

Clones were read by immunoSEQ multiplex PCR, and TCRdb kept only the in-frame ones, dropping some. The table lists 100,000 to 150,000 clones, approximately 91% of them singletons. Concerning this clone itself: Its antigen is unidentified.

Germline V gene data show CDR1 as SEHNR and CDR2 as FQNEAQ (reference sequence). The CDR3 contains 15 residues. V was pared by 5 bases and J by 3 bases, with 7 bases of the junction left unmatched. The sequence was obtained from an adult who received the AZD1222 COVID-19 vaccine. The sequences come from peripheral blood, collected 28 days after the second AZD1222 dose. This chain uses TRBV7-9 with TRBJ2-7, with TRBD1 matching over 10 bases. The CDR3 DNA reads as TGTGCCAGCAGCGCGGGACAGGGGTCTCTCTACGAGCAGTACTTC. Its protein is CASSAGQGSLYEQYF.